This TCR beta chain was sequenced in a study of blood T cells in healthy people across ages. The study, taken as a whole, reports: More naive CD4+ cells and higher diversity marked long-lived donors relative to aged donors.

Ranging in age from roughly 6 to 90, the donors were healthy Caucasian individuals from Russia. The CDR3 has 16 residues. In germline, CDR1 is SQVTM, CDR2 ANQGSEA. The V segment lost 4 bases and the J segment 0 bases; nucleotides outside the gene matches: 3. It was with a sample-barcoded 5' primer and a J-beta primer mix that a second PCR of about 7 to 12 cycles was run. A template-switch adaptor containing 12 random nucleotides labeled each cDNA molecule. All samples yielded 3 million or more CDR3-containing paired-end reads. TCRdb passed the 5' RACE reads through MiXCR, listing each CDR3 protein once. The data contain some 1,500,000 distinct CDR3 sequences, approximately 42% of them seen just once; the ten biggest clones take up around 4%. A note on this clonotype: Its antigen is undetermined.

The gene calls are TRBV29-1 and TRBJ2-1, with 13 bases identical to TRBD2. Sequenced input: blood. The receptor's source is a woman in her late teens or twenties in good health. The CDR3 here is CSVGTSGGSSYNEQFF. CDR3 nucleotide sequence: TGCAGCGTTGGGACTAGCGGGGGTAGCTCCTACAATGAGCAGTTCTTC.